The present T cell receptor (beta chain) was sequenced within a study of T cell changes during pregnancy in multiple sclerosis. This CDR3 has 12 amino acids. Germline V CDR1 and CDR2: MNHEY, SMNVEV (reference sequence). The table came from immunoSEQ multiplex PCR; TCRdb's copy has only in-frame clones and leaves some out. The data contain about 53,000 clones, about nine tenths of them seen just once; the ten biggest clones take up less than 0.6%. The sequence derives from a female donor with multiple sclerosis, enrolled in a pregnancy study. The sequencing here drew on CD4+ T cells from peripheral blood mononuclear cells, taken in the third trimester of pregnancy. This chain links TRBV27 with TRBJ2-5; TRBD1 is a possible D gene (6 bases). The J call may not be correct, given that the DNA end is closer to TRBJ2-7. The CDR3 region has the DNA TGTGCCAGCAGTATACAGGGTCGCGAGCAGTACTTC. It specifies CASSIQGREQYF.